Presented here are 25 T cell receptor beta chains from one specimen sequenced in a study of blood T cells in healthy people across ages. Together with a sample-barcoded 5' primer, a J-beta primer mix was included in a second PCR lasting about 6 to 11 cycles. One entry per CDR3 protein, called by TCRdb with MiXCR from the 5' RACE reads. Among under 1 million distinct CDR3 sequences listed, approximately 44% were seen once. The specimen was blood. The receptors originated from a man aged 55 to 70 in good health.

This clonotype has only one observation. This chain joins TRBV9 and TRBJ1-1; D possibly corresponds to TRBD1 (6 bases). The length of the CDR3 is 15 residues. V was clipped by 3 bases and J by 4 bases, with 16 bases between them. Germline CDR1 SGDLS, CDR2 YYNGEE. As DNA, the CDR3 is TGTGCCAGCAGCGCGGAAACAGGGCAGGGCACTGAAGCTTTCTTT. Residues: CASSAETGQGTEAFF.

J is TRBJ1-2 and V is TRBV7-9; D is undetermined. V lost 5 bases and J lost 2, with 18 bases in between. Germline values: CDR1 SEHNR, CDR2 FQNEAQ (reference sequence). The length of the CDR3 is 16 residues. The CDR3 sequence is CASSHVGLDLNYGYTF. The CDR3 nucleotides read TGTGCCAGCAGCCACGTAGGTCTCGACTTAAACTATGGCTACACCTTC.

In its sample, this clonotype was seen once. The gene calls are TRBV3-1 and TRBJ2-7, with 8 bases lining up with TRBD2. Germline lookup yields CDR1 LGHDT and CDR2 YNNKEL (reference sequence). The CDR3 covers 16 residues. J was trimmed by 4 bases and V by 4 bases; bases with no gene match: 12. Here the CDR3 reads CASSRSLSGSWYEQYF. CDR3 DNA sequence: TGTGCCAGCAGCCGTTCCCTGAGCGGGAGTTGGTACGAGCAGTACTTC.

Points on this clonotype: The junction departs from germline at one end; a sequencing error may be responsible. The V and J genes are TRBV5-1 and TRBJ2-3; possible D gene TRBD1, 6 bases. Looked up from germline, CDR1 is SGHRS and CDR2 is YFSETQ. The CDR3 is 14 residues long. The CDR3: CAGSPAGTPETQYF. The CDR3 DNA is TGCGCCGGCAGTCCGGCAGGGACACCCGAGACGCAGTATTTT. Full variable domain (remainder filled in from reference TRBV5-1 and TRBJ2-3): KAGVTQTPRYLIKTRGQQVTLSCSPISGHRSVSWYQQTPGQGLQFLFEYFSETQRNKGNFPGRFSGRQFSNSRSEMNVSTLELGDSALYLCAGSPAGTPETQYFGPGTRLTVL.

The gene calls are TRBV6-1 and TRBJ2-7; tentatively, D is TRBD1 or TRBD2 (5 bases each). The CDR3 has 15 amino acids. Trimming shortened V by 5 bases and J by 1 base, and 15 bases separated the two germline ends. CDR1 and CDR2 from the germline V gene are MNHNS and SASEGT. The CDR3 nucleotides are TGTGCCAGCAGTAGAGGAACCGGGGCATCCTACGAGCAGTACTTC. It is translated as CASSRGTGASYEQYF.

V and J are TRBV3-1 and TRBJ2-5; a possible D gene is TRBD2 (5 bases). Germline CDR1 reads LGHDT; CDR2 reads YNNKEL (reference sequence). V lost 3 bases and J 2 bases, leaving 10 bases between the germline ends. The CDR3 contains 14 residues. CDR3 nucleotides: TGTGCCAGCAGCCATTGGACTGTTCAAGAGACCCAGTACTTC. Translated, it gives CASSHWTVQETQYF.

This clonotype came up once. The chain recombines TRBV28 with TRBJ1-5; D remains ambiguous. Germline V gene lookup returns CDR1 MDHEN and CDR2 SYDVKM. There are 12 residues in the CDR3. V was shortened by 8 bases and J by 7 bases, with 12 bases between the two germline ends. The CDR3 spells CASQLPGQPQHF. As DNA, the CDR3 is TGTGCCAGCCAATTACCGGGCCAGCCCCAGCATTTT.

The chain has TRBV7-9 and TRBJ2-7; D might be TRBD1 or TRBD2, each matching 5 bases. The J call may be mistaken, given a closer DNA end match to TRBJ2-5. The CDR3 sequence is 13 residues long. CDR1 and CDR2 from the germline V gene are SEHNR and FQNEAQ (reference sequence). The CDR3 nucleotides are TGTGCCAGCAGCCCTGAAGAGGGGGAGACCCAGTACTTC. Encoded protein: CASSPEEGETQYF.

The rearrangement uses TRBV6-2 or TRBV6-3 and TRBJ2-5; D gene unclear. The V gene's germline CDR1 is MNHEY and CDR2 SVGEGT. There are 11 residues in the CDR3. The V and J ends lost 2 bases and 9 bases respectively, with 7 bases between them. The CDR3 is CASSYGRAQYF. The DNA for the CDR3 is TGTGCCAGCAGTTACGGTCGCGCCCAGTACTTC.

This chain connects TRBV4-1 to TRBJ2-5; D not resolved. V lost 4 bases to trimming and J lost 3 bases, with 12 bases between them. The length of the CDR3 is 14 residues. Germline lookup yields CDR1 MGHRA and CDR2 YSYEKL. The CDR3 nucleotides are TGCGCCAGCAGCCGCAACCTTCTAGAAGAGACCCAGTACTTC. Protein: CASSRNLLEETQYF.

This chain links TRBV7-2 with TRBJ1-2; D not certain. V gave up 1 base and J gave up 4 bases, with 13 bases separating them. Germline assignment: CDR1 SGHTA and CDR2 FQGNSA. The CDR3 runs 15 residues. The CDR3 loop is CASSLGSNYLYGYTF. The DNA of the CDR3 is TGTGCCAGCAGCTTAGGGTCTAATTACCTCTATGGCTACACCTTC.

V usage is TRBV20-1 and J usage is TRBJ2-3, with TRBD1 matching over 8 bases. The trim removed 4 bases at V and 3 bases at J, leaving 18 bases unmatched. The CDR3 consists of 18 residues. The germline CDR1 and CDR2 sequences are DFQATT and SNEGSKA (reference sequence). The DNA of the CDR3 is TGCAGTGCTACCTTCGAGCAGCCTCAGGGGGCGGCTACAGATACGCAGTATTTT. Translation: CSATFEQPQGAATDTQYF.

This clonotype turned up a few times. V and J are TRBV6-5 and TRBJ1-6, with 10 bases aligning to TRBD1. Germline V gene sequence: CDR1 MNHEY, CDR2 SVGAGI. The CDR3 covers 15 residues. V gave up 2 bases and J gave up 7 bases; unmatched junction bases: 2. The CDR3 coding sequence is TGTGCCAGCAGTTACCGGACAGGGGGAAATTCACCCCTCCACTTT. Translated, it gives CASSYRTGGNSPLHF.

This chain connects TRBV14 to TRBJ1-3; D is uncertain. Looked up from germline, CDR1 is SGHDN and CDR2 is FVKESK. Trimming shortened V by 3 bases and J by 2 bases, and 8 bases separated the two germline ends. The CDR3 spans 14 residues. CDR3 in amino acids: CASSQLTAGNTIYF. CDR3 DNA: TGTGCCAGCAGCCAGCTCACAGCTGGAAACACCATATATTTT.

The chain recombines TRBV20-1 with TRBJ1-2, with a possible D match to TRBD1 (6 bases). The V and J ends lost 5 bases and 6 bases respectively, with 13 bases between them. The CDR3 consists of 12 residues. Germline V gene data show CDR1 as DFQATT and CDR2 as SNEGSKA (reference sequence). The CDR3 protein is CSAVQGWNGYTF. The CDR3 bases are TGCAGTGCTGTACAGGGATGGAATGGCTACACCTTC.

The DNA of the CDR3 is TGTGCCAGCATCCATCCCGGGCCGAAAAAGGAGACCCAGTACTTC. Translation gives CASIHPGPKKETQYF. The rearrangement joins TRBV6-2 or TRBV6-3 to TRBJ2-5; D remains ambiguous. Germline V gene lookup returns CDR1 MNHEY and CDR2 SVGEGT. The CDR3 contains 15 residues. Trimming removed 7 bases from V and 5 bases from J, with 20 bases in between.

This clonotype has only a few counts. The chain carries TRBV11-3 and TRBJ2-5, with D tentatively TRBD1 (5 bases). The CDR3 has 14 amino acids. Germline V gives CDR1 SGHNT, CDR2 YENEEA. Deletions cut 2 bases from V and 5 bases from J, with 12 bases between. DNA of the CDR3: TGTGCCAGCAGCTTAAAGGGCAGGGTGGAGACCCAGTACTTC. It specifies CASSLKGRVETQYF.

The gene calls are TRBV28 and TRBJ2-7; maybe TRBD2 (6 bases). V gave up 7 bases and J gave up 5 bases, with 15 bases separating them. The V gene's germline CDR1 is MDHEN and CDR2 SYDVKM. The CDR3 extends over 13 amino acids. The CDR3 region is CASTRGSTNEQYF. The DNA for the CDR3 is TGTGCCAGCACACGGGGGAGTACCAACGAGCAGTACTTC.

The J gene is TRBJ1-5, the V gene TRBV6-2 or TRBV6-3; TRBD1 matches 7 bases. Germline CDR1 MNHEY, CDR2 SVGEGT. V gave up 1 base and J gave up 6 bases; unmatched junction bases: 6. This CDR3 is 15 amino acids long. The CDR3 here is CASSYFDRAGQPQHF. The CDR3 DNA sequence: TGTGCCAGCAGTTACTTCGACAGGGCGGGTCAGCCCCAGCATTTT.

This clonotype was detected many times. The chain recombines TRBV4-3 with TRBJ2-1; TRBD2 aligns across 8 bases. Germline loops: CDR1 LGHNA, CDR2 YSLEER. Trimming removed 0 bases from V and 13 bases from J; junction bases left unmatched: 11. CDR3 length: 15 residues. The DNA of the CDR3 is TGCGCCAGCAGCCAAGATGGTTGGGCCGGGACTAGACAGTTCTTC. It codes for CASSQDGWAGTRQFF.

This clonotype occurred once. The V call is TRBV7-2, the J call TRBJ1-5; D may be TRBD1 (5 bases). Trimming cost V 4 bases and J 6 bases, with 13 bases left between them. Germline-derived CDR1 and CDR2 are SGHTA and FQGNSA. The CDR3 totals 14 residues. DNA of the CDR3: TGTGCCAGCAGCTCCGGGGGTGGTGGTCAGCCCCAGCATTTT. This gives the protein CASSSGGGGQPQHF.

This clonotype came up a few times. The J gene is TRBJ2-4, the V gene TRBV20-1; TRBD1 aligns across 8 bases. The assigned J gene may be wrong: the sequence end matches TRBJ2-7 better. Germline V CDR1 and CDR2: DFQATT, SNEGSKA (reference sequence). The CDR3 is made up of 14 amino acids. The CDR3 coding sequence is TGCAGTGCTAGACAAGGACAGGGTTTCTACGAGCAGTACTTC. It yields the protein CSARQGQGFYEQYF.

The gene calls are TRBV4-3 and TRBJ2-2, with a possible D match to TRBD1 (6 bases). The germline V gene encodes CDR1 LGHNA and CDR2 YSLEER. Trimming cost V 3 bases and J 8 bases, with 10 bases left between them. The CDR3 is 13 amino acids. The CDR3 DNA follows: TGCGCCAGCAGCCACAACAGGGTTGGGGAGCTGTTTTTT. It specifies CASSHNRVGELFF.

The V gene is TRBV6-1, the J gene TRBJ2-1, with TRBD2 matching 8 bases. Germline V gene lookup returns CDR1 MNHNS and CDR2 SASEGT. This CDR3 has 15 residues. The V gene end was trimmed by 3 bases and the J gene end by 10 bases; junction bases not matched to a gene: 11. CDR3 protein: CASSDKGLGVLEQFF. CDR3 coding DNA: TGTGCCAGCAGTGACAAGGGACTAGGGGTATTAGAGCAGTTCTTC.

The CDR3 loop is CSASGVSGGRGTQYF. The CDR3 DNA follows: TGCAGTGCTAGTGGGGTTAGCGGGGGAAGAGGGACCCAGTACTTC. The V call is TRBV20-1, the J call TRBJ2-5, with 9 bases matching TRBD2. V lost 3 bases to trimming and J lost 7 bases; unmatched junction nucleotides: 12. The CDR3 extends over 15 amino acids. From germline, CDR1 is DFQATT and CDR2 SNEGSKA (reference sequence).